One and the same sample provided the 4 T cell receptor beta chains below, sequenced in a study of T-cell reconstitution after alpha-beta-depleted transplantation in children. As it was prepared, the TCRbeta library received unique molecular identifiers. TCRdb itself ran the PCR reads through MiXCR, one entry per CDR3 protein. This sample has almost 250,000 distinct CDR3 sequences, with about a quarter found just once. The sample consisted of PBMCs, taken before TCRalphabeta/CD19-depleted stem cell transplant. Every receptor here comes from a girl under 10 years old with Fanconi anemia, due to receive a stem cell transplant.

The table lists this clonotype with many counts. The chain employs TRBV10-1 and TRBJ2-1, with 8 bases matching TRBD2. V lost 10 bases and J lost 5; bases outside the gene matches: 7. The germline V gene has CDR1 WNHNN and CDR2 SYGVQD (reference sequence). The CDR3 contains 13 residues. The CDR3 DNA reads TGCGCCACTCCGGGACTAGGCAACAATGAGCAGTTCTTC. Translation: CATPGLGNNEQFF.

This clonotype was detected only a few times. V is TRBV5-1 and J is TRBJ2-3, with TRBD2 matching over 10 bases. Germline trimming cut 4 bases from V and 2 bases from J; bases unmatched to any gene: 4. Germline V gene sequence: CDR1 SGHRS, CDR2 YFSETQ. This CDR3 has 15 amino acids. The CDR3 spells CASSPGLAATDTQYF. In DNA, the CDR3 is TGCGCCAGCAGCCCCGGACTAGCGGCCACAGATACGCAGTATTTT.

The chain recombines TRBV20-1 with TRBJ2-7; 7 bases fit TRBD2. The ends lost 6 bases at V and 2 bases at J; junction bases unmatched: 13. CDR1 is DFQATT and CDR2 is SNEGSKA in the germline V gene (reference sequence). The CDR3 consists of 15 residues. The CDR3 spells CSASPGGGVAYEQYF. CDR3 DNA: TGCAGTGCCTCACCCGGCGGGGGTGTGGCCTACGAGCAGTACTTC.

This clonotype came up a few times. For the CDR3, the DNA is TGTGCCAGCAGCTACGAGACTAGCGGGGCCACCGGGGAGCTGTTTTTT. The encoded protein is CASSYETSGATGELFF. The chain links TRBV7-2 to TRBJ2-2; 11 bases match TRBD2. CDR3 length: 16 residues. Germline V lookup: CDR1 SGHTA, CDR2 FQGNSA. The ends lost 4 bases at V and 4 bases at J; junction bases unmatched: 5.